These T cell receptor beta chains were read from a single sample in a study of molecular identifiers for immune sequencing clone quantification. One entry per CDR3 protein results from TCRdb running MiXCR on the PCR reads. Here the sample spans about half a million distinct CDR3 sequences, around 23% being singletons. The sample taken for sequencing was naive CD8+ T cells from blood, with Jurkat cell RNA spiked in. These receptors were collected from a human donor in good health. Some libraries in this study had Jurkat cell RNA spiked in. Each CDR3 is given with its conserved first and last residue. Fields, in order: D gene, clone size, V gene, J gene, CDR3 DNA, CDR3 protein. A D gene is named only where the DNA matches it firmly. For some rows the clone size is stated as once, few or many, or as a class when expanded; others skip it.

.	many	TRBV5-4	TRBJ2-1	TGTGCCAGCTCCCCGGGTTGGGGCAATGAGCAGTTCTTC	CASSPGWGNEQFF
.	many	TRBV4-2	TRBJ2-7	TGTGCCAGCAGCCAGCAGGAGGGCCCTGGGGACGAGCAGTACTTC	CASSQQEGPGDEQYF
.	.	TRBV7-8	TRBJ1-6	TGTGCCAGCAGCGCAGACGTAATGTCAGGAGGTTCACCCCTCCACTTT	CASSADVMSGGSPLHF
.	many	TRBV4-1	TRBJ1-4	TGCGCCAGCAGCCACGTTCAGGGTGGACTGTTTTTT	CASSHVQGGLFF
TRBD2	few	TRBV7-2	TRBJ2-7	TGTGCCAGCAGCTTAATTAGGGCGGGAGGGGTCGACGAGCAGTACTTC	CASSLIRAGGVDEQYF
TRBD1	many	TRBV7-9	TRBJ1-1	TGTGCCAGCAGCTTAGGACAGGGGACGAACACTGAAGCTTTCTTT	CASSLGQGTNTEAFF
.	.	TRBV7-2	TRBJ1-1	TGTGCCAGCAGCCCGGGACAAAACGCTGAAGCTTTCTTT	CASSPGQNAEAFF
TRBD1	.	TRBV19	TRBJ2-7	TGTGCCGCAACCCGGGACAGGGACACCTACGAGCAGTACTTC	CAATRDRDTYEQYF
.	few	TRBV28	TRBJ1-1	TGTGCCAGCAGTCACGATCAGCAGAGGGCTTTCTTT	CASSHDQQRAFF
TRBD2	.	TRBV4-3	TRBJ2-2	TGCGCCAGCAGCCAAGATTGGAGCGGGAGGGCCTCCGGGGAGCTGTTTTTT	CASSQDWSGRASGELFF
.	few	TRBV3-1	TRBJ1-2	TGTGCCAGCAGCCGGGACGGTGGCTACACCTTC	CASSRDGGYTF
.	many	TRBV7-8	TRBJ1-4	TGTGCCAGCAGCCTAATCTCCGGGACCATGGCAACTAATGAAAAACTGTTTTTT	CASSLISGTMATNEKLFF
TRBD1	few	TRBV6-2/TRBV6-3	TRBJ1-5	TGTGCCAGCGGCAACCCCGGAGGGGGCCAGCCCCAGCATTTT	CASGNPGGGQPQHF
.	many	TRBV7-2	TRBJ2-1	TGTGCCAGCAGCTTAATCGACTACAATGAGCAGTTCTTC	CASSLIDYNEQFF
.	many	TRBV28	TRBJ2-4	TGTGCCAGCACGAGCCAGAATAAAAACATTCAGTACTTC	CASTSQNKNIQYF
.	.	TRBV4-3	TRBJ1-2	TGCGCCAGCAGCCAAGACCAGGTCTATGGCTACACCTTC	CASSQDQVYGYTF
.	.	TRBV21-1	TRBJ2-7	TGTGCCAGCAGCTCAGGACAGGGGGACTTCTACGAGCAGTACTTC	CASSSGQGDFYEQYF
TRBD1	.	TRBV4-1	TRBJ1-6	TGCGCCAGCAGCTGGGACAGGCTTAGCTCCTATAATTCACCCCTCCACTTT	CASSWDRLSSYNSPLHF
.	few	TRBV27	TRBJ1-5	TGTGCCAGCAGTTTTCGGGGGGACCAGCCCCAGCATTTT	CASSFRGDQPQHF
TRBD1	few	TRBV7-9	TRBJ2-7	TGTGCCAGCAGCGCCCGGGACAGATCCTACGAGCAGTACTTC	CASSARDRSYEQYF
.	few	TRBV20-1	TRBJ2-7	TGCAGTGCTAGAGATCAAGGGGGGGGGCCCTACGAGCAGTACTTC	CSARDQGGGPYEQYF
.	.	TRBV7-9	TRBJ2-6	TGTGCCAGCAGCCTTACCATGTTTTCGGACACTTCTGGGGCCAACGTCCTGACTTTC	CASSLTMFSDTSGANVLTF
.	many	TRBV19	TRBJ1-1	TGTGCCAGTAGTTCCCTCCCGGGACAAACTATTACTACTGAAGCTTTCTTT	CASSSLPGQTITTEAFF
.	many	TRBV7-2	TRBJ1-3	TGTGCCAGCAGCTTAGACGACGTAAAAGGAAACACCATATATTTT	CASSLDDVKGNTIYF
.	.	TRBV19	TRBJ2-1	TGTGCCAGTAGTATATCCCACGGGACCCGCCAATACAATGAGCAGTTCTTC	CASSISHGTRQYNEQFF
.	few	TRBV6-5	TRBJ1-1	TGTGCCAGCAGTTACTTAGGTGGTTTCGCTTTCTTT	CASSYLGGFAFF
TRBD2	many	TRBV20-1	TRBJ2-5	TGCAGTGCTAGACCCTTCCCTAGCGGCGTAGAGACCCAGTACTTC	CSARPFPSGVETQYF
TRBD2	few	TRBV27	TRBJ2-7	TGTGCCAGCAGTCAAGTCCTCCCTAGCGGGATGTACGAGCAGTACTTC	CASSQVLPSGMYEQYF
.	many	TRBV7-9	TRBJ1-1	TGTGCCAGCAGCTTAGTAGGTAGGGGTGCAACTGAAGCTTTCTTT	CASSLVGRGATEAFF
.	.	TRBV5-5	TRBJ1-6	TGTGCCAGCAGCTTTTGGGGCAACAATTCACCCCCCCACTTT	CASSFWGNNSPPHF
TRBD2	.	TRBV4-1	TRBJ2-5	TGCGCCAGCAGCCAGCAGCGGGGGGCCTCACAAGAGACCCAGTACTTC	CASSQQRGASQETQYF
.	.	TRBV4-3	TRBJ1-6	TGCGCCAGCAGCCAAGAGGACGCAAGGTCACCCCTCCACTTT	CASSQEDARSPLHF
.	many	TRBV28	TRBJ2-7	TGTGCCAGCAGTTTACTCCCGTTCAAGCGGAGCTCCTACGAGCAGTACTTC	CASSLLPFKRSSYEQYF
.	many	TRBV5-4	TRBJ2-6	TGTGCCAGCAGCTTGGCGTCCTCTGGGGCCAACGTCCTGACTTTC	CASSLASSGANVLTF
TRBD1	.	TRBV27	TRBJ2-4	TGTGCCAGCAGTTCTACGACAGGGGGCGCCAGGAACATTCAGTACTTC	CASSSTTGGARNIQYF
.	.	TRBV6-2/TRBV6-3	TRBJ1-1	TGTGCCAGCTCGGACAAACTGAACACTGACGCTTTCTTT	CASSDKLNTDAFF
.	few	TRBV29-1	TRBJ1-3	TGCAGCGTTGAAGATTTTAGGGAAACTGGAAACACCATATATTTT	CSVEDFRETGNTIYF
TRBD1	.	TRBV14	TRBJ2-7	TGTGCCAGCAGCCCGCTCTGGACAGGCAACTACGAGCAGTACTTC	CASSPLWTGNYEQYF
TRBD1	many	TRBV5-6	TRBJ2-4	TGTGCCAGCAGCTTGGTCCCGGGACAGGGGTTGGTAAACATTCAGTACTTC	CASSLVPGQGLVNIQYF
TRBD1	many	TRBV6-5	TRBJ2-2	TGTGCCAGCAGCCGCCGGGACAGTGCGAACACCGGGGAGCTGTTTTTT	CASSRRDSANTGELFF
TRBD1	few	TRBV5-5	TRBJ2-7	TGTGCCAGCAGCGAACACCGGGACAGCTTCTACGAGCAGTACTTC	CASSEHRDSFYEQYF
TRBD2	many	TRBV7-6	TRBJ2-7	TGTGCCAGCAGCTTTAGCGGGGGCGGTGAGCAGTACTTC	CASSFSGGGEQYF
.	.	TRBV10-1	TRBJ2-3	TGCGCCAGCAGGAGGACATCGGGTCAGCACAGATACGCAGTATTT	CASRRTSGQHRYAVF
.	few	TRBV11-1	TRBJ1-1	TGTGCCAGCAGCTCAGGGACTTATACGGCTTTCTTT	CASSSGTYTAFF
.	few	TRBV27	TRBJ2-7	TGTGCCAGCAGTTTCCAGGGAGAGCCCTACGAGCAGTACTTC	CASSFQGEPYEQYF
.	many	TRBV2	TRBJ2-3	TGTGCCAGCAGTGAAGCGCGGTGGCGAGATACGCAGTATTTT	CASSEARWRDTQYF